These T cell receptor beta chains were read from a single sample in a study of shared clonotypes between healthy human individuals. Measured with immunoSEQ multiplex PCR; TCRdb has only the in-frame clones, and not every one. The sample includes more than 400,000 clones, approximately 84% of them seen just once. Material: PBMCs. The receptors were sampled from a woman between 40 and 50 years old in good health. Some clones in this sample may be carry-over from other donors' samples. The CDR3 runs from the conserved cysteine through the conserved F or W. The order of the fields is D gene, V gene, clone size, J gene, CDR3 protein, CDR3 DNA. The D gene is left open where the match is weak. Part of the rows lack a size; the others show once, few, many or a class for expanded clones.

d_gene: TRBD1; v_gene: TRBV5-1; abundance: .; j_gene: TRBJ1-1; CDR3aa: CASSFSPGGTEAFF; CDR3nt: TGCGCCAGCAGCTTTTCGCCAGGGGGCACTGAAGCTTTCTTT
d_gene: .; v_gene: TRBV10-3; abundance: .; j_gene: TRBJ2-3; CDR3aa: CAISESGEDTQYF; CDR3nt: TGTGCCATCAGTGAGTCGGGAGAGGATACGCAGTATTTT
d_gene: TRBD2; v_gene: TRBV14; abundance: .; j_gene: TRBJ2-7; CDR3aa: CASSLSAGGYEQYF; CDR3nt: TGTGCCAGCAGCCTCTCGGCGGGGGGTTACGAGCAGTACTTC
d_gene: .; v_gene: TRBV28; abundance: .; j_gene: TRBJ2-5; CDR3aa: CASSMRAGETQYF; CDR3nt: TGTGCCAGCAGCATGAGGGCTGGAGAGACCCAGTACTTC
d_gene: TRBD2; v_gene: TRBV29-1; abundance: .; j_gene: TRBJ2-5; CDR3aa: CSVVAGGGETQYF; CDR3nt: TGCAGCGTAGTAGCGGGAGGGGGAGAGACCCAGTACTTC
d_gene: .; v_gene: TRBV28; abundance: .; j_gene: TRBJ2-3; CDR3aa: CASTSLGEWKDTQYF; CDR3nt: TGTGCCAGCACCAGCCTGGGGGAGTGGAAAGATACGCAGTATTTT
d_gene: TRBD1; v_gene: TRBV7-8; abundance: .; j_gene: TRBJ2-7; CDR3aa: CASSPSDRGVGQYF; CDR3nt: TGTGCCAGCAGCCCCTCTGACAGGGGGGTAGGGCAGTACTTC
d_gene: .; v_gene: TRBV28; abundance: many; j_gene: TRBJ2-7; CDR3aa: CASSSLRGPRAYEQYF; CDR3nt: TGTGCCAGCAGTTCATTGCGGGGGCCCAGGGCCTACGAGCAGTACTTC
d_gene: TRBD1; v_gene: TRBV5-6; abundance: .; j_gene: TRBJ1-1; CDR3aa: CASSPLGQTNTEAFF; CDR3nt: TGTGCCAGCAGCCCCTTGGGACAGACGAACACTGAAGCTTTCTTT
d_gene: .; v_gene: TRBV11-2; abundance: .; j_gene: TRBJ2-1; CDR3aa: CASSPLGAPYNEQFF; CDR3nt: TGTGCCAGCAGCCCCCTCGGGGCCCCCTACAATGAGCAGTTCTTC
d_gene: .; v_gene: TRBV5-1; abundance: .; j_gene: TRBJ2-3; CDR3aa: CASSLGRPEDTQYF; CDR3nt: TGCGCCAGCAGCTTGGGACGTCCGGAAGATACGCAGTATTTT
d_gene: .; v_gene: TRBV19; abundance: .; j_gene: TRBJ2-3; CDR3aa: CASSIRVRTDTQYF; CDR3nt: TGTGCCAGTAGTATAAGGGTCCGCACAGATACGCAGTATTTT
d_gene: .; v_gene: TRBV5-1; abundance: .; j_gene: TRBJ2-2; CDR3aa: CASSLGFGNTGELFF; CDR3nt: TGCGCCAGCAGCTTGGGCTTCGGGAACACCGGGGAGCTGTTTTTT
d_gene: .; v_gene: TRBV5-1; abundance: .; j_gene: TRBJ2-7; CDR3aa: CASSQDSNYEQYF; CDR3nt: TGCGCCAGCAGCCAGGACAGCAACTACGAGCAGTACTTC
d_gene: .; v_gene: TRBV7-2; abundance: .; j_gene: TRBJ1-4; CDR3aa: CASSSSQGFGEKLFF; CDR3nt: TGTGCCAGCAGCTCGTCTCAGGGATTTGGGGAAAAACTGTTTTTT
d_gene: .; v_gene: TRBV2; abundance: .; j_gene: TRBJ1-4; CDR3aa: CASSYRTRPNEKLFF; CDR3nt: TGTGCCAGCAGTTACCGGACGAGGCCTAATGAAAAACTGTTTTTT
d_gene: .; v_gene: TRBV2; abundance: .; j_gene: TRBJ2-1; CDR3aa: CASSGGLELNEQFF; CDR3nt: TGTGCCAGCAGTGGGGGCCTAGAGCTCAATGAGCAGTTCTTC
d_gene: .; v_gene: TRBV6-5; abundance: .; j_gene: TRBJ1-4; CDR3aa: CASTPFPREGEKLFF; CDR3nt: TGTGCCAGCACCCCATTTCCCAGAGAGGGTGAAAAACTGTTTTTT
d_gene: TRBD2; v_gene: TRBV18; abundance: .; j_gene: TRBJ2-2; CDR3aa: CASSPPAGANTGELFF; CDR3nt: TGTGCCAGCTCACCACCGGCGGGAGCGAACACCGGGGAGCTGTTTTTT
d_gene: TRBD1; v_gene: TRBV5-1; abundance: once; j_gene: TRBJ1-3; CDR3aa: CASSLEETGRNTIYF; CDR3nt: TGCGCCAGCAGCTTGGAAGAGACAGGGAGAAACACCATATATTTT
d_gene: .; v_gene: TRBV4-1; abundance: .; j_gene: TRBJ1-2; CDR3aa: CASSQDWPGNGYTF; CDR3nt: TGCGCCAGCAGCCAAGATTGGCCAGGGAACGGCTACACCTTC
d_gene: .; v_gene: TRBV5-1; abundance: .; j_gene: TRBJ2-7; CDR3aa: CASSLEAAREQYF; CDR3nt: TGCGCCAGCAGCTTGGAGGCAGCTAGGGAGCAGTACTTC
d_gene: .; v_gene: TRBV5-1; abundance: few; j_gene: TRBJ2-7; CDR3aa: CASSLAGGPYEQYF; CDR3nt: TGCGCCAGCAGCTTGGCCGGGGGCCCCTACGAGCAGTACTTC
d_gene: TRBD2; v_gene: TRBV19; abundance: few; j_gene: TRBJ2-1; CDR3aa: CASSSPGLGNEQFF; CDR3nt: TGTGCCAGTAGTTCTCCGGGACTAGGGAATGAGCAGTTCTTC
d_gene: .; v_gene: TRBV27; abundance: .; j_gene: TRBJ2-3; CDR3aa: CASSSWTARDTQYF; CDR3nt: TGTGCCAGCAGTAGCTGGACGGCCCGAGATACGCAGTATTTT
d_gene: .; v_gene: TRBV29-1; abundance: .; j_gene: TRBJ2-2; CDR3aa: CSVGQNTGELFF; CDR3nt: TGCAGCGTTGGACAGAACACCGGGGAGCTGTTTTTT
d_gene: .; v_gene: TRBV15; abundance: .; j_gene: TRBJ2-1; CDR3aa: CATSRVWGAGEQFF; CDR3nt: TGTGCCACCAGCAGAGTATGGGGGGCGGGCGAGCAGTTCTTC
d_gene: .; v_gene: TRBV9; abundance: .; j_gene: TRBJ2-7; CDR3aa: CASSVGRTPYEQYF; CDR3nt: TGTGCCAGCAGCGTAGGAAGAACACCCTACGAGCAGTACTTC
d_gene: TRBD2; v_gene: TRBV10-3; abundance: .; j_gene: TRBJ2-5; CDR3aa: CAIIGTSGRETQYF; CDR3nt: TGTGCCATCATTGGGACTAGCGGGAGAGAGACCCAGTACTTC
d_gene: TRBD2; v_gene: TRBV15; abundance: .; j_gene: TRBJ2-1; CDR3aa: CATSRGVGLAGANNEQFF; CDR3nt: TGTGCCACCAGCAGAGGGGTGGGCCTAGCGGGAGCTAACAATGAGCAGTTCTTC
d_gene: TRBD2; v_gene: TRBV28; abundance: .; j_gene: TRBJ2-7; CDR3aa: CASSLVAGGSYEQYF; CDR3nt: TGTGCCAGCAGTTTAGTAGCGGGAGGCTCCTACGAGCAGTACTTC
d_gene: .; v_gene: TRBV14; abundance: .; j_gene: TRBJ2-1; CDR3aa: CASSQEPPTSVLEEQFF; CDR3nt: TGTGCCAGCAGCCAAGAACCCCCGACTTCGGTCTTGGAGGAGCAGTTCTTC
d_gene: TRBD2; v_gene: TRBV7-7; abundance: .; j_gene: TRBJ2-2; CDR3aa: CASSGVAGAPGTGELFF; CDR3nt: TGTGCTAGCTCCGGGGTAGCGGGAGCACCTGGCACCGGGGAGCTGTTTTTT
d_gene: .; v_gene: TRBV5-4; abundance: .; j_gene: TRBJ2-7; CDR3aa: CASHRGGVYEQYF; CDR3nt: TGTGCCAGCCACAGGGGGGGGGTCTACGAGCAGTACTTC
d_gene: .; v_gene: TRBV30; abundance: once; j_gene: TRBJ1-1; CDR3aa: CAWMNTEAFF; CDR3nt: TGTGCCTGGATGAACACTGAAGCTTTCTTT
d_gene: .; v_gene: TRBV5-6; abundance: once; j_gene: TRBJ2-2; CDR3aa: CASTPGTNTGELFF; CDR3nt: TGTGCCAGCACCCCCGGGACGAACACCGGGGAGCTGTTTTTT
d_gene: .; v_gene: TRBV6-5; abundance: .; j_gene: TRBJ1-5; CDR3aa: CASSYSAKTDQPQHF; CDR3nt: TGTGCCAGCAGTTACTCGGCGAAGACTGATCAGCCCCAGCATTTT
d_gene: TRBD2; v_gene: TRBV6-6; abundance: many; j_gene: TRBJ2-7; CDR3aa: CASSYSGGNYEQYF; CDR3nt: TGTGCCAGCAGTTACTCCGGGGGGAACTACGAGCAGTACTTC
d_gene: TRBD1; v_gene: TRBV30; abundance: .; j_gene: TRBJ2-2; CDR3aa: CALSVFPGQLMTEANAGELFF; CDR3nt: TGTGCCTTGAGTGTATTTCCGGGACAGCTGATGACGGAAGCGAACGCCGGGGAGCTGTTTTTT
d_gene: TRBD2; v_gene: TRBV7-9; abundance: .; j_gene: TRBJ2-5; CDR3aa: CASSLNFGGGETQYF; CDR3nt: TGTGCCAGCAGCTTAAATTTTGGGGGGGGTGAGACCCAGTACTTC
d_gene: TRBD2; v_gene: TRBV10-3; abundance: .; j_gene: TRBJ2-7; CDR3aa: CATGLAGAQEQYF; CDR3nt: TGTGCCACCGGACTAGCGGGAGCACAGGAGCAGTACTTC
d_gene: .; v_gene: TRBV5-1; abundance: .; j_gene: TRBJ1-2; CDR3aa: CASSLSGSRVGGYTF; CDR3nt: TGCGCCAGCAGCTTGTCGGGGTCGCGCGTCGGTGGCTACACCTTC
d_gene: TRBD1; v_gene: TRBV18; abundance: .; j_gene: TRBJ2-1; CDR3aa: CASSQTRGTGTDEQFF; CDR3nt: TGTGCCAGCTCACAGACGCGGGGGACAGGGACGGATGAGCAGTTCTTC
d_gene: .; v_gene: TRBV27; abundance: .; j_gene: TRBJ1-5; CDR3aa: CASSSGTDSNQPQHF; CDR3nt: TGTGCCAGCAGTTCGGGGACGGACAGCAATCAGCCCCAGCATTTT
d_gene: TRBD2; v_gene: TRBV5-1; abundance: .; j_gene: TRBJ2-5; CDR3aa: CASSLARLVAGRQETQYF; CDR3nt: TGCGCCAGCAGCTTGGCCCGACTCGTAGCGGGACGGCAAGAGACCCAGTACTTC
d_gene: TRBD2; v_gene: TRBV19; abundance: once; j_gene: TRBJ2-5; CDR3aa: CASSPHEGLAGGETQYF; CDR3nt: TGTGCCAGTAGTCCCCATGAAGGACTAGCGGGAGGGGAGACCCAGTACTTC
d_gene: .; v_gene: TRBV28; abundance: .; j_gene: TRBJ2-5; CDR3aa: CASRPKRTQGLGTQYF; CDR3nt: TGTGCCAGCAGACCAAAGCGTACGCAGGGATTAGGGACCCAGTACTTC
d_gene: TRBD2; v_gene: TRBV5-1; abundance: .; j_gene: TRBJ2-5; CDR3aa: CASSLDAGTIKETQYF; CDR3nt: TGCGCCAGCAGCTTGGACGCCGGGACTATTAAAGAGACCCAGTACTTC
d_gene: TRBD2; v_gene: TRBV11-2; abundance: medium-sized; j_gene: TRBJ2-1; CDR3aa: CASSFSGTLGEQFF; CDR3nt: TGTGCCAGCAGCTTTAGCGGGACCCTCGGTGAGCAGTTCTTC
d_gene: TRBD1; v_gene: TRBV4-2; abundance: .; j_gene: TRBJ1-1; CDR3aa: CASSQPGTDNTEAFF; CDR3nt: TGTGCCAGCAGCCAACCCGGGACAGATAACACTGAAGCTTTCTTT
d_gene: .; v_gene: TRBV2; abundance: .; j_gene: TRBJ2-3; CDR3aa: CASSFPSGVSTDTQYF; CDR3nt: TGTGCCAGCAGTTTCCCCTCCGGGGTTAGCACAGATACGCAGTATTTT
d_gene: .; v_gene: TRBV7-9; abundance: .; j_gene: TRBJ2-1; CDR3aa: CASSARHRVNNEQFF; CDR3nt: TGTGCCAGCAGCGCCCGCCACAGGGTAAACAATGAGCAGTTCTTC
d_gene: .; v_gene: TRBV7-9; abundance: .; j_gene: TRBJ1-4; CDR3aa: CASSSADVGDEKLFF; CDR3nt: TGTGCCAGCAGCTCTGCGGACGTGGGGGATGAAAAACTGTTTTTT
d_gene: .; v_gene: TRBV27; abundance: once; j_gene: TRBJ1-4; CDR3aa: CASSPTGTNEKLFF; CDR3nt: TGTGCCAGCAGTCCGACAGGAACTAATGAAAAACTGTTTTTT
d_gene: .; v_gene: TRBV11-2; abundance: .; j_gene: TRBJ2-1; CDR3aa: CASSLDLGQYNEQFF; CDR3nt: TGTGCCAGCAGCTTAGATCTAGGGCAGTACAATGAGCAGTTCTTC
d_gene: TRBD1; v_gene: TRBV19; abundance: .; j_gene: TRBJ2-7; CDR3aa: CASRRDRGSYEQYF; CDR3nt: TGTGCCAGCAGGCGGGACAGGGGGTCCTACGAGCAGTACTTC